Listed here are 14 T cell receptor beta chains from one sample, sequenced in a study of T cell clonotyping in hematopoietic cell transplantation. Only in-frame clones appear in the TCRdb table, and some are missing; sequencing was by immunoSEQ multiplex PCR. The profile shows fewer than 20,000 clones, 60% to 85% of them singletons. Sample: peripheral blood mononuclear cells. All receptors come from an older woman in good health. Some clones in this sample may be carry-over from other donors' samples.

This clone has only one observation. At one end the junction does not follow the germline gene, possibly because of a read error. This chain connects TRBV7-2 to TRBJ2-1; 14 bases match TRBD2. CDR1 is SGHTA and CDR2 is FQGNSA in the germline V gene. The CDR3 sequence is 14 residues long. The CDR3, as DNA: TGTGCCAGCAGCCAGGGACTAGCGGGGGCCCCGGGGCTCTTC. Translated, it gives CASSQGLAGAPGLF.

The chain employs TRBV6-5 and TRBJ2-7, with 15 bases fitting TRBD2. This CDR3 region has 15 residues. Looked up from germline, CDR1 is MNHEY and CDR2 is SVGAGI. J lost 7 bases, V lost 5 bases, and 6 bases had no gene match. The CDR3 region has the DNA TGTGCCAGCAGTCGGACTAGCGGGGGGGCCCTGGAGCAGTACTTC. Encoded protein: CASSRTSGGALEQYF.

V is TRBV4-1 and J is TRBJ1-6; 7 bases are shared with TRBD1. CDR3 size: 16 residues. After removal of 3 bases from V and 7 bases from J, the junction contained 9 bases not matched to a gene. The germline V gene has CDR1 MGHRA and CDR2 YSYEKL. This CDR3 is CASSQGSGTVNSPLHF. The CDR3 DNA is TGCGCCAGCAGCCAGGGATCCGGGACAGTCAATTCACCCCTCCACTTT.

The chain has TRBV27 and TRBJ2-3; the match to TRBD2 covers 12 bases. This CDR3 region has 15 residues. V trimming: 5 bases; J trimming: 0 bases; junction bases outside the gene matches: 0. Germline V gives CDR1 MNHEY, CDR2 SMNVEV (reference sequence). CDR3 in amino acids: CASSGTSGSTDTQYF. The CDR3 DNA sequence: TGTGCCAGCAGTGGGACTAGCGGGAGCACAGATACGCAGTATTTT.

This chain joins TRBV6-5 and TRBJ1-5; D unclear. V was cut by 4 bases and J by 0 bases, with 7 bases left in between. From germline, CDR1 is MNHEY and CDR2 SVGAGI. CDR3 size: 14 residues. The CDR3 DNA reads TGTGCCAGCAGTTCCCCGTATAGCAATCAGCCCCAGCATTTT. Translation: CASSSPYSNQPQHF.

The rearrangement uses TRBV6-5 and TRBJ2-7; D ambiguous. The CDR3 is 15 residues long. V lost 6 bases to trimming and J lost 0 bases, with 15 bases between them. Germline values: CDR1 MNHEY, CDR2 SVGAGI. The DNA for the CDR3 is TGTGCCAGCAGCCTTAAGGCCTGGAGCTCCTACGAGCAGTACTTC. It yields the protein CASSLKAWSSYEQYF.

The CDR3 reads CSVGNTEAFF. The CDR3 bases are TGCAGCGTTGGGAACACTGAAGCTTTCTTT. The chain joins TRBV29-1 to TRBJ1-1; D unclear. V lost 4 bases, J lost 1 base, and 1 base lay in between. Germline CDR1 SQVTM, CDR2 ANQGSEA. The CDR3 spans 10 residues.

The chain couples TRBV28 to TRBJ1-2; D unresolved. The germline V and J ends were trimmed by 3 bases and 0 bases, with 8 bases remaining between them. The germline V gene has CDR1 MDHEN and CDR2 SYDVKM. The CDR3 consists of 14 residues. The CDR3 DNA follows: TGTGCCAGCAGTTTCGGGCAGACTAACTATGGCTACACCTTC. It codes for CASSFGQTNYGYTF.

This clone is labeled as medium-sized (0.01 to 0.1%). The DNA for the CDR3 is TGTGCCAGCAGTTTACTAACCGATCTAGGCAATCAGCCCCAGCATTTT. It yields the protein CASSLLTDLGNQPQHF. The chain is built from TRBV27 and TRBJ1-5; D not resolved. This CDR3 spans 16 amino acids. The germline gives CDR1 MNHEY, CDR2 SMNVEV (reference sequence). V was trimmed by 2 bases and J by 2 bases, leaving 13 bases between them.

The J gene is TRBJ1-3, the V gene TRBV6-5, with TRBD1 as a possible D gene (5 bases). The CDR3 length is 13 residues. CDR1 and CDR2 from the germline V gene are MNHEY and SVGAGI. V was shortened by 8 bases and J by 3 bases, with 11 bases between the two germline ends. The CDR3 protein is CASGGGVGNTIYF. The DNA for the CDR3 is TGTGCCAGCGGGGGAGGAGTTGGAAACACCATATATTTT.

This clone has more than one count but fewer than ten. The rearrangement links TRBV19 to TRBJ1-2; D gene ambiguous. Germline CDR1 reads LNHDA; CDR2 reads SQIVND (reference sequence). This CDR3 region has 12 residues. V was shortened by 9 bases and J by 9 bases, with 17 bases between the two germline ends. The CDR3 loop reads CASRDNPGSYTF. CDR3 DNA sequence: TGTGCCAGCCGTGATAACCCGGGGAGCTACACCTTC.

There are a few counts of this clone. The V and J genes are TRBV19 and TRBJ1-2; weak D call: TRBD1 (5 bases). The V gene lost 3 bases and the J gene lost 4 bases, with 12 bases spanning the gap. CDR1 is LNHDA, CDR2 SQIVND, per germline (reference sequence). This CDR3 is 14 amino acids long. The CDR3 reads CASSIQDGTYGYTF. CDR3 DNA: TGTGCCAGTAGTATCCAGGACGGGACCTATGGCTACACCTTC.

CDR3 nucleotide sequence: TGCGCCAGCAGCTTGGCCGGGACTAGCGGCACAGATACGCAGTATTTT. Translating it yields CASSLAGTSGTDTQYF. The gene calls are TRBV5-1 and TRBJ2-3, with TRBD2 identical over 10 bases. Germline trimming cut 0 bases from V and 1 base from J; bases unmatched to any gene: 2. Germline values: CDR1 SGHRS, CDR2 YFSETQ. This CDR3 comprises 16 residues.

V and J are TRBV30 and TRBJ1-2, with TRBD1 matching over 7 bases. The length of the CDR3 is 13 residues. Germline CDR1 and CDR2: GTSNPN and SVGIG (reference sequence). Unmatched junction bases numbered 7, after V lost 7 bases and J lost 2 bases. The CDR3 protein is CALTGDANYGYTF. Written as DNA, the CDR3 is TGTGCCTTAACAGGGGACGCGAACTATGGCTACACCTTC.